This T cell receptor beta chain was documented in a study of blood T cell repertoires in COVID-19. Recruits, aged roughly 18 to 95 years, lived in 24 US areas. Donors in Cohort 3 who had recovered were those with two negative PCRs, healthcare professional clearance, or resolution of their symptoms. In the original analysis: Amplification with reference gene primers provided the estimates of nucleated cell counts. Profiling relied on immunoSEQ multiplex PCR, and the TCRdb table lists in-frame clones only, not all of them. The DNA gave D and trimming, while V, J and clone size come from that table. In the table there are some 460,000 clones, approximately 90% of which are singletons. Trimming left V 2 bases short and J 7 bases short, with 15 bases between. The CDR3 has 13 amino acids. Germline loops: CDR1 GTSNPN, CDR2 SVGIG (reference sequence).

The receptor comes from a woman aged 18-29 years who had recovered from COVID-19. The sequencing sample was made of PBMCs or T cells enriched from blood (not recorded which). The chain joins TRBV30 to TRBJ2-7; D may be TRBD2 (7 bases). In nucleotides, the CDR3 is TGTGCCTGGAGTATGGGGGGGGCTGAAGAGCAGTACTTC. Translation gives CAWSMGGAEEQYF.